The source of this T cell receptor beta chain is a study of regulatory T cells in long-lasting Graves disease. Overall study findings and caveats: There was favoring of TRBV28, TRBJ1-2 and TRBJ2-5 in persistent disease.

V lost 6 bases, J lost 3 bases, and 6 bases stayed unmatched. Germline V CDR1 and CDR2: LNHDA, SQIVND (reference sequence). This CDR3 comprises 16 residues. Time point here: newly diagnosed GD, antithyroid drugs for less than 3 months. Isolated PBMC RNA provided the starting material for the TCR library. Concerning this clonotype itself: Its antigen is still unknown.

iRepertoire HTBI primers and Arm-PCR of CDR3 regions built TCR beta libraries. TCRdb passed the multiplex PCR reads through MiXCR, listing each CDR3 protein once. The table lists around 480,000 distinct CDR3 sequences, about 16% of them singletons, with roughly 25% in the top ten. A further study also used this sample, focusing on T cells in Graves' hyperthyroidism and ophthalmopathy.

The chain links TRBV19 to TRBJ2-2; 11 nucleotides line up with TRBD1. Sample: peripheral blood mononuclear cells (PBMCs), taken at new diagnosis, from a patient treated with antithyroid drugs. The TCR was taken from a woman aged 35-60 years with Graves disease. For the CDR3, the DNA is TGTGCCAGTAGATCCGGACAGGGGGCATACACCGGGGAGCTGTTTTTT. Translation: CASRSGQGAYTGELFF. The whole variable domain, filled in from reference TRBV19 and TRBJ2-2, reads DGGITQSPKYLFRKEGQNVTLSCEQNLNHDAMYWYRQDPGQGLRLIYYSQIVNDFQKGDIAEGYSVSREKKESFPLTVTSAQKNPTAFYLCASRSGQGAYTGELFFGEGSRLTVL.